The 19 T cell receptor beta chains below come from one sample, sequenced in a study of control samples from healthy donors and cancer patients. Repertoires were generated with immunoSEQ multiplex PCR, while TCRdb's copy carries only in-frame clones and drops some. Among about 170,000 clones listed, about nine tenths were seen once. What was sequenced was blood. All receptors come from a woman under 40 in good health.

The table lists this clone with a few counts. This rearrangement joins TRBV18 to TRBJ1-5, with D tentatively TRBD1 (5 bases). The CDR3 is made up of 14 amino acids. The germline CDR1 and CDR2 sequences are KGHSH and LQKENI. The V and J ends lost 4 bases and 5 bases respectively, with 12 bases between them. CDR3 amino acids: CASSRAGRDQPQHF. Here the CDR3 DNA reads TGTGCCAGCTCACGGGCAGGGCGGGATCAGCCCCAGCATTTT.

This clone showed up just once. The chain recombines TRBV3-1 (or the pseudogene TRBV3-2) with TRBJ1-1; no clear D gene. CDR3 length equals 13 residues. Looked up from germline, CDR1 is LGHDT and CDR2 is YNNKEL (reference sequence). The V and J ends lost 0 bases and 7 bases respectively, with 9 bases between them. As DNA, the CDR3 is TGTGCCAGCAGCCAAGAACGGAGGAGTGAAGCTTTCTTT. Encoded protein: CASSQERRSEAFF.

This clone turned up a few times. This rearrangement joins TRBV6-5 to TRBJ2-5, with TRBD1 matching 11 bases. Per germline, CDR1 MNHEY and CDR2 SVGAGI. The CDR3 runs 14 residues. Trimming cost V 7 bases and J 5 bases; bases outside gene matches: 6. CDR3 coding DNA: TGTGCCAGCACCGGGACAGGGGGGCGGGAGACCCAGTACTTC. It specifies CASTGTGGRETQYF.

The chain is built from TRBV5-1 and TRBJ2-3, with 11 bases aligning to TRBD2. The length of the CDR3 is 16 residues. Unmatched junction bases numbered 9, after V lost 4 bases and J lost 5 bases. CDR1 is SGHRS and CDR2 is YFSETQ in the germline V gene. For the CDR3, the DNA is TGCGCCAGCAGCCCCCTACTAGCGGGGGTGGGAGATACGCAGTATTTT. It translates to CASSPLLAGVGDTQYF.

The rearrangement uses TRBV2 and TRBJ2-4, with 10 bases that match TRBD1. This CDR3 comprises 15 residues. Per germline, CDR1 SNHLY and CDR2 FYNNEI. V lost 4 bases, J lost 2 bases, and 2 bases stayed unmatched. The chain's CDR3 is CASSGQGASKNIQYF. DNA for the CDR3: TGTGCCAGCAGTGGACAGGGGGCATCCAAAAACATTCAGTACTTC.

This clone was observed a few times. The chain recombines TRBV5-1 with TRBJ2-1; TRBD2 agrees at 9 bases. The J segment lost 4 bases and the V segment lost 2 bases, leaving 4 bases of the junction unmatched. The germline V gene has CDR1 SGHRS and CDR2 YFSETQ. The CDR3 sequence is 15 residues long. CDR3 in amino acids: CASSFGLAGYNEQFF. The CDR3 DNA reads TGCGCCAGCAGCTTCGGGCTAGCGGGGTACAATGAGCAGTTCTTC.

The chain combines TRBV21-1 with TRBJ1-2; the D call in the table, TRBD1, was not verified against the DNA. TRBV21-1 has pseudogene status. The CDR3 covers 13 residues. CDR3 coding DNA: TGTGCCAGCAGCGCCACAGGGGACTATGGCTACACCTTC. It encodes CASSATGDYGYTF.

The rearrangement links TRBV10-2 to TRBJ1-1, with a weak D call TRBD1 (6 bases). The CDR3 sequence is 11 residues long. The germline V gene encodes CDR1 WSHSY and CDR2 SAAADI. Trimming stripped 4 bases from V and 8 bases from J, with 8 bases between. CDR3 in amino acids: CASSGQGEAFF. For the CDR3, the DNA is TGCGCCAGCAGTGGGCAGGGGGAAGCTTTCTTT.

V gene TRBV10-3 combines with J gene TRBJ2-3; 9 bases are shared with TRBD2. Germline loops: CDR1 ENHRY, CDR2 SYGVKD. This CDR3 region has 15 residues. V shed 4 bases and J 4 bases; nucleotides not matched to a gene: 6. CDR3 nucleotide sequence: TGTGCCATCAGTGGTTCGCGGGAGGGCTCAGATACGCAGTATTTT. It specifies CAISGSREGSDTQYF.

The chain has TRBV6-5 and TRBJ1-4, with 8 bases that match TRBD1. Germline V gene lookup returns CDR1 MNHEY and CDR2 SVGAGI. The CDR3 length is 14 residues. Losses at the gene ends were 6 bases for V and 4 bases for J; bases not matched to a gene: 4. CDR3 nucleotides: TGTGCCAGCAGAACACAGGGGGGTAATGAAAAACTGTTTTTT. Its protein is CASRTQGGNEKLFF.

On this clone itself: Other DNA sequences in this specimen translate into the identical CDR3. The V and J genes are TRBV19 and TRBJ1-5, with 10 positions matching TRBD1. Germline V lookup: CDR1 LNHDA, CDR2 SQIVND (reference sequence). This CDR3 comprises 14 residues. Unmatched junction bases numbered 4, after V lost 4 bases and J lost 7 bases. CDR3 coding DNA: TGTGCCAGTAGTAGACAGGGGGCCGGCCAGCCCCAGCATTTT. Translation gives CASSRQGAGQPQHF.

The rearrangement joins TRBV6-1 to TRBJ1-6, with 8 bases lining up with TRBD1. Trimming at V came to 4 bases and at J to 1 base, leaving 6 bases not matched to a gene. Germline CDR1 and CDR2: MNHNS and SASEGT. The CDR3 covers 17 residues. CDR3 protein: CASSGGTGDSYNSPLHF. The CDR3 bases are TGTGCCAGCAGTGGGGGGACAGGAGATTCCTATAATTCACCCCTCCACTTT.

The V call is TRBV7-2, the J call TRBJ2-3; TRBD1 agrees at 8 bases. This CDR3 region has 15 residues. The germline V gene has CDR1 SGHTA and CDR2 FQGNSA. V gave up 7 bases and J gave up 6 bases; unmatched junction bases: 12. This chain's CDR3 is CASTFPDRARDTQYF. DNA for the CDR3: TGTGCCAGCACCTTCCCGGACAGGGCTAGGGATACGCAGTATTTT.

The chain combines TRBV28 with TRBJ1-3; D not resolved. The V gene's germline CDR1 is MDHEN and CDR2 SYDVKM. Deletions cut 0 bases from V and 0 bases from J, with 9 bases between. The CDR3 is 16 amino acids. The CDR3 reads CASSLWSGSSGNTIYF. CDR3 nucleotides: TGTGCCAGCAGTTTATGGTCAGGAAGCTCTGGAAACACCATATATTTT.

The rearrangement joins TRBV27 to TRBJ2-1, with TRBD2 identical over 8 bases. The junction had 7 bases not matched to a gene; V was cut back by 6 bases and J by 3 bases. The CDR3 has 15 residues. Germline loops: CDR1 MNHEY, CDR2 SMNVEV (reference sequence). The DNA of the CDR3 is TGTGCCAGCAGATCGCCCGGGACTAGCTACAATGAGCAGTTCTTC. Protein sequence: CASRSPGTSYNEQFF.

The rearrangement links TRBV6-2 or TRBV6-3 to TRBJ2-3, with 8 bases lining up with TRBD1. The germline CDR1 and CDR2 sequences are MNHEY and SVGEGT. CDR3 length: 15 residues. V shed 2 bases, J shed 3 bases, and the junction held 4 bases outside the gene matches. CDR3 amino acids: CASSYGQGETDTQYF. CDR3 nucleotide sequence: TGTGCCAGCAGTTACGGACAGGGTGAGACAGATACGCAGTATTTT.

This clone was detected only a few times. V is TRBV6-5 and J is TRBJ2-7, with TRBD1 identical over 9 bases. Losses at the gene ends were 0 bases for V and 7 bases for J; bases not matched to a gene: 7. Germline V gene data show CDR1 as MNHEY and CDR2 as SVGAGI. This CDR3 has 15 residues. The CDR3 nucleotides are TGTGCCAGCAGTTACTCGCTACAGGGGGCGCGGGAGCAGTACTTC. Translated, it gives CASSYSLQGAREQYF.

The chain employs TRBV27 and TRBJ2-1, with TRBD1 matching 9 bases. Germline CDR1 reads MNHEY; CDR2 reads SMNVEV (reference sequence). The CDR3 has 15 amino acids. V trimming: 7 bases; J trimming: 0 bases; junction bases outside the gene matches: 4. CDR3 nucleotide sequence: TGTGCCAGCACCCCGACAGGGGGCTCCTACAATGAGCAGTTCTTC. Protein: CASTPTGGSYNEQFF.

V gene TRBV7-9 combines with J gene TRBJ1-3; 7 nucleotides match TRBD1. CDR1 SEHNR and CDR2 FQNEAQ come from the germline V gene (reference sequence). This CDR3 has 14 residues. V dropped 5 bases and J dropped 0; count of bases not matched to a gene: 1. The CDR3 region is CASSPGGSGNTIYF. Here the CDR3 DNA reads TGTGCCAGCAGCCCAGGGGGCTCTGGAAACACCATATATTTT.